This T cell receptor (beta chain) was sequenced during a study of T cell repertoires in cytomegalovirus infection. TCRdb fed the reads into MiXCR, producing one record per CDR3 protein. The table lists about 230,000 distinct CDR3 sequences, roughly 22% of them singletons. This clonotype has at least ten counts. The CDR3 is 14 residues long. Between the trimmed V and J ends, which lost 0 bases and 2 bases, there was a span of 7 bases. Germline CDR1 SGHVS, CDR2 FNYEAQ. V is TRBV7-6 and J is TRBJ2-5; no clear D. The sequenced sample was CD8+ T cells from PBMCs. The clonotype originates from a human donor in good health (CMV status not recorded). Some clones in this sample may be carry-over from other donors' samples. The CDR3, as DNA: TGTGCCAGCAGCTTAGCTCCCGTTCAAGAGACCCAGTACTTC. Protein sequence: CASSLAPVQETQYF.